Sequencing of this T cell receptor beta chain was carried out in a study of Ad26.COV2.S vaccination and SARS-CoV-2 variants. General study points: Vaccinated and placebo-treated recipients had similar non-spike TCR breadth.

Clones were read by immunoSEQ multiplex PCR, and TCRdb kept only the in-frame ones, dropping some. This table holds approximately 340,000 clones, roughly 94% found once. CDR1 ENHRY and CDR2 SYGVKD come from the germline V gene. CDR3 length: 15 amino acids. Trimming removed 6 bases at V and 2 bases at J, with 16 bases between. Concerning this clone: Its specificity is unknown.

The clonotype was recovered from a human donor who had recovered from COVID-19. The chain uses TRBV10-3 and TRBJ1-1; tentatively, D is TRBD1 (6 bases). The specimen was peripheral blood, collected after recovery from COVID-19. The CDR3 region is CAIREDQGPNTEAFF. Here the CDR3 DNA reads TGTGCCATCAGGGAAGACCAGGGGCCCAACACTGAAGCTTTCTTT.